This T cell receptor beta chain was documented in a study of blood T cell repertoires in COVID-19. Profiled with immunoSEQ multiplex PCR; TCRdb holds only in-frame clones, not every one. The profile shows hundreds of thousands of clones, less than 90% of them singletons. The junction had 7 bases not matched to a gene; V was cut back by 2 bases and J by 4 bases. Germline values: CDR1 MDHEN, CDR2 SYDVKM. The CDR3 is 16 amino acids. The TCR was taken from a woman older than 75 with active or convalescent COVID-19. The J gene is TRBJ1-5, the V gene TRBV28, with 8 bases matching TRBD1. The sequencing sample was made of peripheral blood. The CDR3 protein is CASSLPGTGINQPQHF. In DNA, the CDR3 is TGTGCCAGCAGTTTACCCGGGACAGGAATTAATCAGCCCCAGCATTTT. Full variable domain (missing parts from reference TRBV28 and TRBJ1-5): DVKVTQSSRYLVKRTGEKVFLECVQDMDHENMFWYRQDPGLGLRLIYFSYDVKMKEKGDIPEGYSVSREKKERFSLILESASTNQTSMYLCASSLPGTGINQPQHFGDGTRLSIL.